The 24 T cell receptor beta chains below all came from one sample that was sequenced in a study of blood T cell repertoires in COVID-19. Sequencing was performed with immunoSEQ multiplex PCR; in TCRdb, only in-frame clones are kept and a portion is missing. This sample has approximately 130,000 clones; around 87% occur once, and the top ten carry approximately 8.1%. The specimen sequenced was peripheral blood. All receptors derive from a man aged 50-59 years with acute or convalescent COVID-19.

This chain links TRBV7-2 with TRBJ2-2; D may be TRBD2 (6 bases). The V gene's germline CDR1 is SGHTA and CDR2 FQGNSA. This CDR3 is built from 15 residues. Trimming shortened V by 2 bases and J by 5 bases, and 12 bases separated the two germline ends. CDR3 bases: TGTGCCAGCAGCTTATTCTTAGGGACTACCGGGGAGCTGTTTTTT. This translates into CASSLFLGTTGELFF.

As regards this clone: Germline and junction disagree at one end, which may indicate a read error. Other DNA sequences in the same sample also yield this CDR3. The chain is built from TRBV7-9 and TRBJ2-3, with TRBD2 identical over 11 bases. This CDR3 comprises 14 residues. Germline lookup yields CDR1 SEHNR and CDR2 FQNEAQ (reference sequence). The CDR3 DNA reads as TGTGCCAGCAGCCTAGCGGGAGGAACAGATACGCAGTATTTT. Translated: CASSLAGGTDTQYF.

The sample holds a few counts of this clone. This chain connects TRBV11-1 to TRBJ1-5, with D possibly TRBD1 on 5 matching bases. Between the trimmed V and J ends, which lost 5 bases and 5 bases, there was a span of 13 bases. Germline loops: CDR1 SGHAT, CDR2 FQDESV (reference sequence). The CDR3 sequence is 14 residues long. CDR3 loop: CASSLDGGDQPQHF. CDR3 sequence (DNA): TGTGCCAGCAGCCTGGACGGAGGGGATCAGCCCCAGCATTTT.

The V gene is TRBV11-3, the J gene TRBJ2-5, with D tentatively TRBD1 (6 bases). The CDR3 runs 15 residues. Per germline, CDR1 SGHNT and CDR2 YENEEA. Trimming shortened V by 3 bases and J by 5 bases, and 16 bases separated the two germline ends. The CDR3 reads CASSLYVVQGETQYF. The CDR3, as DNA: TGTGCCAGCAGCTTGTATGTGGTCCAGGGGGAGACCCAGTACTTC.

This sequence joins TRBV5-1 and TRBJ1-3, with 9 bases matching TRBD1. V was clipped by 0 bases and J by 4 bases; unmatched bases: 2. CDR3 length: 15 amino acids. CDR1 is SGHRS, CDR2 YFSETQ, per germline. The CDR3 DNA sequence: TGCGCCAGCAGCTTGGGGACAGGGGCCGGAAACACCATATATTTT. Translated, it gives CASSLGTGAGNTIYF.

This clone occurred once. CDR3 sequence (DNA): TGTGCCAGCAGCGTAGTAGGGCAGGGAAAAGGCTACACCTTC. Translation: CASSVVGQGKGYTF. The gene calls are TRBV9 and TRBJ1-2; a possible D gene is TRBD1 (5 bases). The CDR3 runs to 14 residues. Germline V lookup: CDR1 SGDLS, CDR2 YYNGEE. V was shortened by 0 bases and J by 8 bases, with 14 bases between the two germline ends. Using reference TRBV9 and TRBJ1-2 for the parts outside the CDR3, the full variable domain is DSGVTQTPKHLITATGQRVTLRCSPRSGDLSVYWYQQSLDQGLQFLIQYYNGEERAKGNILERFSAQQFPDLHSELNLSSLELGDSALYFCASSVVGQGKGYTFGSGTRLTVV.

This chain joins TRBV29-1 and TRBJ1-1, with 8 nucleotides matching TRBD1. Germline V gene data show CDR1 as SQVTM and CDR2 as ANQGSEA. Losses at the gene ends were 5 bases for V and 3 bases for J; bases not matched to a gene: 11. The CDR3 consists of 15 residues. CDR3 nucleotide sequence: TGCAGCGTTTTACCTCGGACAGGGTTCGACACTGAAGCTTTCTTT. Its protein product is CSVLPRTGFDTEAFF.

The V call is TRBV10-2, the J call TRBJ1-4; TRBD1 matches at 10 bases. The germline CDR1 and CDR2 sequences are WSHSY and SAAADI. J lost 7 bases, V lost 6 bases, and 14 bases had no gene match. The CDR3 totals 17 residues. Written as DNA, the CDR3 is TGCGCCAGCAGACCCGGGACAGGGGTTTTTGTGCGTGAAAAACTGTTTTTT. It encodes CASRPGTGVFVREKLFF.

The chain employs TRBV2 and TRBJ2-7, with 8 nucleotides matching TRBD1. This CDR3 has 14 amino acids. With V trimmed by 5 bases and J by 2 bases, 5 bases remained unmatched. The germline V gene has CDR1 SNHLY and CDR2 FYNNEI. This CDR3 reads CASSRLDRAYEQYF. DNA of the CDR3: TGTGCCAGCAGTCGGTTGGACAGGGCCTACGAGCAGTACTTC.

The rearrangement uses TRBV5-1 and TRBJ2-5; TRBD1 aligns across 10 bases. The CDR3 is 14 residues long. Looked up from germline, CDR1 is SGHRS and CDR2 is YFSETQ. After removal of 7 bases from V and 1 base from J, the junction contained 4 bases not matched to a gene. The CDR3: CASQGQGGQETQYF. CDR3 sequence (DNA): TGCGCCAGCCAAGGACAGGGGGGCCAAGAGACCCAGTACTTC. Full variable domain (outside the CDR3, taken from reference TRBV5-1 and TRBJ2-5): KAGVTQTPRYLIKTRGQQVTLSCSPISGHRSVSWYQQTPGQGLQFLFEYFSETQRNKGNFPGRFSGRQFSNSRSEMNVSTLELGDSALYLCASQGQGGQETQYFGPGTRLLVL.

The chain joins TRBV7-2 to TRBJ2-1, with a tentative D call TRBD2 (5 bases). Germline loops: CDR1 SGHTA, CDR2 FQGNSA. V was cut by 5 bases and J by 8 bases, with 10 bases left in between. The CDR3 loop spans 12 amino acids. The CDR3 DNA follows: TGTGCCAGCAGCGCCGGGATGGATGAGCAGTTCTTC. It yields the protein CASSAGMDEQFF. Using reference TRBV7-2 and TRBJ2-1 for the parts outside the CDR3, the full variable domain is GAGVSQSPSNKVTEKGKDVELRCDPISGHTALYWYRQSLGQGLEFLIYFQGNSAPDKSGLPSDRFSAERTGGSVSTLTIQRTQQEDSAVYLCASSAGMDEQFFGPGTRLTVL.

The chain uses TRBV24-1 and TRBJ2-1, with TRBD2 matching 10 bases. V lost 5 bases, J lost 8 bases, and 8 bases stayed unmatched. The CDR3 runs to 15 residues. In germline, CDR1 is KGHDR, CDR2 SFDVKD. The CDR3, as DNA: TGTGCCACCAGTGGGGCCAGCGGGAGGGCCCATGAGCAGTTCTTC. As protein: CATSGASGRAHEQFF.

The chain has TRBV30 and TRBJ2-6; no definite D call. Trimming removed 6 bases at V and 2 bases at J, with 11 bases between. Germline loops: CDR1 GTSNPN, CDR2 SVGIG (reference sequence). The CDR3 loop spans 14 amino acids. For the CDR3, the DNA is TGTGCCTGCCAGTGGTTCGCTGGGGCCAACGTCCTGACTTTC. This codes for CACQWFAGANVLTF.

The chain employs TRBV2 and TRBJ2-7; D is undetermined. Between the trimmed V and J ends, which lost 5 bases and 3 bases, there was a span of 5 bases. The CDR3 is 11 residues long. Germline CDR1 reads SNHLY; CDR2 reads FYNNEI. CDR3 region: CASSPLYEQYF. In nucleotides, the CDR3 is TGTGCCAGCAGTCCCCTCTACGAGCAGTACTTC. Combining the CDR3 with reference TRBV2 and TRBJ2-7 gives the whole variable domain EPEVTQTPSHQVTQMGQEVILRCVPISNHLYFYWYRQILGQKVEFLVSFYNNEISEKSEIFDDQFSVERPDGSNFTLKIRSTKLEDSAMYFCASSPLYEQYFGPGTRLTVT.

The V and J genes are TRBV5-1 and TRBJ2-1, with 9 bases that match TRBD2. The CDR3 runs 15 residues. The germline V gene encodes CDR1 SGHRS and CDR2 YFSETQ. Trimming took 0 bases from V and 6 from J; bases not matched to a gene: 4. CDR3 amino acids: CASSLVLAGINEQFF. CDR3 nucleotide sequence: TGCGCCAGCAGCTTGGTGCTAGCGGGAATCAATGAGCAGTTCTTC.

The chain combines TRBV23-1 with TRBJ2-1; the match to TRBD2 covers 12 bases. TRBV23-1 is identified as an open reading frame with a role that is uncertain. The CDR3 runs 19 residues. J was trimmed by 4 bases and V by 3 bases; bases with no gene match: 13. CDR3 coding DNA: TGCGCCAGCAGTCACGGCGGGCTAGCGGGAGGGAACAGATACAATGAGCAGTTCTTC. Translating gives CASSHGGLAGGNRYNEQFF.

The V gene is TRBV15, the J gene TRBJ2-2; 7 nucleotides match TRBD2. Germline V CDR1 and CDR2: LNHNV, YYDKDF (reference sequence). The length of the CDR3 is 21 residues. J was trimmed by 0 bases and V by 0 bases; bases with no gene match: 16. In nucleotides, the CDR3 is TGTGCCACCAGCAGAGATAGGACGTCAGGGACTAATGAGGCGAACACCGGGGAGCTGTTTTTT. Translated, it gives CATSRDRTSGTNEANTGELFF.

This chain joins TRBV30 and TRBJ2-1, with TRBD2 matching over 10 bases. The CDR3 totals 15 residues. The germline gives CDR1 GTSNPN, CDR2 SVGIG (reference sequence). J lost 7 bases, V lost 2 bases, and 8 bases had no gene match. The CDR3 protein is CAWSTSSGRGNEQFF. CDR3 DNA sequence: TGTGCCTGGAGTACTTCTAGCGGGAGAGGGAATGAGCAGTTCTTC. The full variable domain, completed using reference TRBV30 and TRBJ2-1, is SQTIHQWPATLVQPVGSPLSLECTVEGTSNPNLYWYRQAAGRGLQLLFYSVGIGQISSEVPQNLSASRPQDRQFILSSKKLLLSDSGFYLCAWSTSSGRGNEQFFGPGTRLTVL.

This chain joins TRBV15 and TRBJ2-1; D is perhaps TRBD2 (6 bases). This CDR3 contains 16 residues. The V gene lost 5 bases and the J gene lost 9 bases, with 23 bases spanning the gap. Germline-derived CDR1 and CDR2 are LNHNV and YYDKDF (reference sequence). The CDR3 bases are TGTGCCACCAGCCGGGACCCACCTCGGGAGCCGGGTGAGCAGTTCTTC. Its protein is CATSRDPPREPGEQFF.

CDR3 nucleotide sequence: TGCGCCAGCAGCCAAGATAGGACTAGTGCATACGAGCAGTACTTC. This translates into CASSQDRTSAYEQYF. The chain uses TRBV4-3 and TRBJ2-7; 7 positions match TRBD2. The germline gives CDR1 LGHNA, CDR2 YSLEER. The V gene end was trimmed by 0 bases and the J gene end by 4 bases; junction bases not matched to a gene: 6. The CDR3 has 15 residues.

The chain has TRBV29-1 and TRBJ2-3; D is ambiguous. This CDR3 has 13 residues. CDR1 and CDR2 from the germline V gene are SQVTM and ANQGSEA. Trimming took off 5 bases at V and 4 bases at J, with 13 bases between the two ends. The DNA of the CDR3 is TGCAGCGTTAGTTCCGGGTTGGCAGATACGCAGTATTTT. It codes for CSVSSGLADTQYF.

This rearrangement joins TRBV27 to TRBJ1-1; 7 positions match TRBD1. The CDR3 has 14 amino acids. J lost 1 base, V lost 5 bases, and 4 bases had no gene match. Germline lookup yields CDR1 MNHEY and CDR2 SMNVEV (reference sequence). DNA for the CDR3: TGTGCCAGCAGTCCCGGGACAGAGAACACTGAAGCTTTCTTT. Protein sequence: CASSPGTENTEAFF.

In its sample, this clone was seen a few times. This sequence joins TRBV2 and TRBJ1-5, with D unclear. This CDR3 is 19 amino acids long. Looked up from germline, CDR1 is SNHLY and CDR2 is FYNNEI. V gave up 6 bases and J gave up 0 bases, with 24 bases separating them. The CDR3: CASSLRHPSQDYSNQPQHF. In DNA form, the CDR3 reads TGTGCCAGCAGCTTGAGACACCCCTCTCAAGATTATAGCAATCAGCCCCAGCATTTT.

This sequence joins TRBV27 and TRBJ2-7; maybe TRBD2 (6 bases). From germline, CDR1 is MNHEY and CDR2 SMNVEV (reference sequence). V lost 3 bases and J 7 bases, leaving 7 bases between the germline ends. This CDR3 region has 11 residues. The CDR3, as DNA: TGTGCCAGCAGTTTTGCGGGGGAGCAGTACTTC. Amino acids: CASSFAGEQYF.